Sequencing of this T cell receptor beta chain was carried out in a study of cytomegalovirus exposure and HLA in healthy donors. A multiplex PCR was run with 60 Vbeta primers and 13 Jbeta primers. Data came from immunoSEQ multiplex PCR; TCRdb stores just in-frame clones and leaves some out. This table has fewer than 130,000 clones, 65% to 80% appearing once. Donors were ostensibly healthy at sampling, although undocumented immune exposures were probable. The CDR3 sequence is 16 residues long. CDR1 is SEHNR and CDR2 is FQNEAQ in the germline V gene (reference sequence). V dropped 5 bases and J dropped 0 bases, with 13 bases sitting between them.

The receptor's source is a man younger than 40 in good health and CMV-seropositive. The rearrangement joins TRBV7-9 to TRBJ2-2, with unresolved D. Sequenced sample: PBMCs. This chain's CDR3 is CASSSPQYANTGELFF. CDR3 in DNA: TGTGCCAGCAGCAGTCCCCAGTACGCGAACACCGGGGAGCTGTTTTTT.